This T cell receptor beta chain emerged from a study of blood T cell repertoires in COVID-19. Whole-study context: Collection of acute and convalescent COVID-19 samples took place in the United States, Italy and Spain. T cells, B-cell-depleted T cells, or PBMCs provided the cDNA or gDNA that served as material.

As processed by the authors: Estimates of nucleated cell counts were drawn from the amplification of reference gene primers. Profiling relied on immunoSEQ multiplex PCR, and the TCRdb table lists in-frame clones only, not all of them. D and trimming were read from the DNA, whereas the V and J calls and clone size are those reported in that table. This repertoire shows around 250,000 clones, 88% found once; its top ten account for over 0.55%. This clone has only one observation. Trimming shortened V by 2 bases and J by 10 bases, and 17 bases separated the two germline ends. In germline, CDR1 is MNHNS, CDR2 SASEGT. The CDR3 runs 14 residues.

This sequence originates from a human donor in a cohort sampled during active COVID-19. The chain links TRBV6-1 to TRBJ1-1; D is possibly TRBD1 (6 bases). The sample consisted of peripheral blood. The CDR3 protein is CASSESDSPLRAFF. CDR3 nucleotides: TGTGCCAGCAGTGAATCGGACAGCCCATTGCGAGCTTTCTTT.